Each of the 7 T cell receptor beta chains below was sequenced from the same sample in a study of cytomegalovirus exposure and HLA in healthy donors. In the PCR, 60 Vbeta and 13 Jbeta primers were used. Some clones are missing from TCRdb's copy, which holds only in-frame ones; the method was immunoSEQ multiplex PCR. This table holds some 100,000 clones, 70% to 80% found once. Sample: PBMCs. The receptor set was obtained from a female donor in good health and CMV-seropositive.

This clone was picked up a small number of times. The J gene is TRBJ2-3, the V gene TRBV5-1; D gene ambiguous. CDR1 SGHRS and CDR2 YFSETQ come from the germline V gene. The V end was cut by 4 bases, the J end by 0 bases, with 3 bases between. This CDR3 is built from 12 residues. The CDR3, as DNA: TGCGCCAGCAGCCTCAGCACAGATACGCAGTATTTT. This encodes CASSLSTDTQYF.

This rearrangement joins TRBV7-8 to TRBJ2-1; 14 bases are a match to TRBD2. The CDR3 covers 16 residues. The V and J ends lost 5 bases and 5 bases, in that order; junction bases with no gene match: 5. Per the germline V gene, CDR1 is SGHVS and CDR2 is FQNEAQ. CDR3 nucleotide sequence: TGTGCCAGCAGCCTACCGGGACTAGCGGGAGACAATGAGCAGTTCTTC. Translated: CASSLPGLAGDNEQFF.

As concerns this clone: The junction departs from germline at one end; a sequencing error may be responsible. The V and J genes are TRBV5-6 and TRBJ1-2; TRBD1 matches at 7 bases. Germline V CDR1 and CDR2: SGHDT, YYEEEE. This CDR3 is built from 17 residues. The DNA of the CDR3 is TGTGCCAGCAGCGGGATGACAGGGAGCCGAACTAACTATGGCTACCCCTTC. This gives the protein CASSGMTGSRTNYGYPF.

This CDR3 reads CASSPGTGGYEQYF. DNA for the CDR3: TGCGCCAGCAGCCCCGGGACAGGGGGATACGAGCAGTACTTC. The V call is TRBV4-1, the J call TRBJ2-7, with 11 bases identical to TRBD1. The CDR3 spans 14 residues. Per the germline V gene, CDR1 is MGHRA and CDR2 is YSYEKL. V lost 4 bases, J lost 4 bases, and 3 bases stayed unmatched.

This sequence joins TRBV30 and TRBJ1-4, with TRBD1 identical over 7 bases. This CDR3 has 13 residues. J lost 8 bases, V lost 8 bases, and 11 bases had no gene match. The germline V gene has CDR1 GTSNPN and CDR2 SVGIG (reference sequence). The DNA for the CDR3 is TGTGCCGGCTCACAGGGGAGAACGGAAAAACTGTTTTTT. The encoded protein is CAGSQGRTEKLFF. The variable domain in full, completed from reference TRBV30 and TRBJ1-4, reads SQTIHQWPATLVQPVGSPLSLECTVEGTSNPNLYWYRQAAGRGLQLLFYSVGIGQISSEVPQNLSASRPQDRQFILSSKKLLLSDSGFYLCAGSQGRTEKLFFGSGTQLSVL.

In this sample, this clone turned up once. The V gene is TRBV29-1, the J gene TRBJ1-2, with D perhaps matching TRBD1 (5 bases). Germline values: CDR1 SQVTM, CDR2 ANQGSEA. The CDR3 is 13 residues long. Trimming left V 7 bases short and J 8 bases short, with 20 bases between. CDR3 DNA sequence: TGCAGCGAAAAGTCGGTCAGGGCTACCGGCTACACCTTC. This sequence encodes CSEKSVRATGYTF.

The CDR3 nucleotides read TGTGCCAGCAGCTTGGCGGGACAGCTTTACGAGCAGTACTTC. Translation gives CASSLAGQLYEQYF. This chain links TRBV5-4 with TRBJ2-7; TRBD1 matches 7 bases. Losses at the gene ends were 0 bases for V and 4 bases for J; bases not matched to a gene: 4. The CDR3 spans 14 residues. Germline V gene data show CDR1 as SGHNT and CDR2 as YYREEE (reference sequence).